These 31 T cell receptor beta chains were sequenced from one sample in a study of T cells in Graves' hyperthyroidism and ophthalmopathy (dated by TCRdb to between 2018 and 2021). The method behind the library was multiplex PCR. Sequencing instrument: Illumina HiSeq 2000. Amplification of TCR beta CDR3 regions was carried out from RNA transcripts. A first-round RT-PCR of the TCR CDR3 used the HTBI primer set with the Qiagen OneStep RT-PCR kit. TCRdb's own reprocessing of the public reads used fastp at Q25 and MiXCR and kept productive beta chains. Rows are combined by CDR3 protein, so each entry shows the most common genes and DNA. This sample holds almost 600,000 distinct CDR3 sequences; roughly 50% were observed only once. The ten largest make up about 8.3% of the sample. The sample taken for sequencing was peripheral blood or thyroid tissue (not recorded which). The receptor set was obtained from a woman aged 18-29 years with Graves' hyperthyroidism.

Many counts were recorded for this clonotype. A much larger clone sits a single nucleotide away, making a read error possible. The J gene is TRBJ1-2, the V gene TRBV2; D is perhaps TRBD1 (5 bases). The CDR3 spans 13 residues. The germline V gene encodes CDR1 SNHLY and CDR2 FYNNEI. The CDR3 spells CTSRDDLNYGYTF. The CDR3 DNA reads TGTACCAGCAGGGACGACCTAAACTATGGCTACACCTTC.

CDR3: CASSLPPGLAGSEQYF. The CDR3 nucleotides read TGTGCCAGCAGTTTACCGCCTGGACTAGCGGGAAGTGAGCAGTACTTC. The V and J genes are TRBV27 and TRBJ2-7; 12 bases agree with TRBD2. CDR1 MNHEY and CDR2 SMNVEV come from the germline V gene (reference sequence). Trimming took 2 bases from V and 7 from J; bases not matched to a gene: 9. The CDR3 runs 16 residues.

Many counts were recorded for this clonotype. Sequence at one end of the junction differs from germline and may be a read error. The genes are TRBV11-1 and TRBJ1-2; D unclear. Germline CDR1 is SGHAT and CDR2 is FQDESV (reference sequence). The CDR3 spans 15 residues. The CDR3 DNA follows: TGTGCCAGCAGCCTAGCAAGGAAGATGGACTATGGCTACACCTTC. Protein sequence: CASSLARKMDYGYTF.

There are many counts of this clonotype. The genes are TRBV7-9 and TRBJ1-5, with D perhaps TRBD1 (5 bases). The CDR3 spans 15 residues. Trimming removed 3 bases from V and 6 bases from J, with 15 bases in between. CDR1 SEHNR and CDR2 FQNEAQ come from the germline V gene (reference sequence). The CDR3, as DNA: TGTGCCAGCAGCTTTGGGCCCGCGCAGGGTCAGCCCCAGCATTTT. It encodes CASSFGPAQGQPQHF.

The chain links TRBV20-1 to TRBJ1-4, with D perhaps matching TRBD1 (6 bases). Germline CDR1 is DFQATT and CDR2 is SNEGSKA (reference sequence). CDR3 length: 14 residues. Trimming pared 2 bases from V and 2 bases from J, leaving 9 bases between. CDR3: CSARLGGTNEKLFF. In nucleotides, the CDR3 is TGCAGTGCTAGATTGGGGGGCACTAATGAAAAACTGTTTTTT.

This chain links TRBV5-1 with TRBJ2-3; 12 bases line up with TRBD2. The germline V gene has CDR1 SGHRS and CDR2 YFSETQ. J lost 0 bases, V lost 2 bases, and 4 bases had no gene match. CDR3 size: 17 residues. CDR3 amino acids: CASSLQGTSGSTDTQYF. CDR3 bases: TGCGCCAGCAGCTTACAAGGGACTAGCGGGAGCACAGATACGCAGTATTTT.

This clonotype has a count of ten or more. The V gene is TRBV24-1, the J gene TRBJ2-5; D remains unclear. CDR3 length: 11 residues. V was shortened by 5 bases and J by 3 bases, with 3 bases between the two germline ends. Germline assignment: CDR1 KGHDR and CDR2 SFDVKD. The DNA for the CDR3 is TGTGCCACCAGTGGTAAAGAGACCCAGTACTTC. It translates to CATSGKETQYF.

The chain joins TRBV25-1 to TRBJ1-6; D not certain. The CDR3 is 13 amino acids. CDR1 is MGHDK and CDR2 is SYGVNS in the germline V gene. The ends were cut back, 7 bases at V and 10 bases at J, with 14 bases in the middle. The CDR3 sequence: CASIRAVESPLHF. As DNA, the CDR3 is TGTGCCAGCATAAGGGCTGTTGAGTCACCCCTCCACTTT.

This clonotype came up a few times. CDR3 loop: CASSQEGGRNTEAFF. The CDR3 nucleotides read TGTGCCAGCAGCCAAGAGGGGGGGCGAAACACTGAAGCTTTCTTT. The V and J genes are TRBV3-1 and TRBJ1-1; D is possibly TRBD1 (6 bases). The CDR3 length is 15 residues. Trimming left V 0 bases short and J 2 bases short, with 10 bases between. Germline V gene lookup returns CDR1 LGHDT and CDR2 YNNKEL (reference sequence).

This clonotype was recorded at least ten times. CDR3 coding DNA: TGTGCCAGCAGTTCAGACAGGATAACTAATGAAAAACTGTTTTTT. It codes for CASSSDRITNEKLFF. V and J are TRBV7-8 and TRBJ1-4; tentatively, D is TRBD1 (6 bases). Germline V gives CDR1 SGHVS, CDR2 FQNEAQ. CDR3 length: 15 residues. V lost 6 bases and J lost 1, with 12 bases in between.

This clonotype was seen a handful of times. This chain joins TRBV27 and TRBJ2-7; 12 bases are shared with TRBD2. The CDR3 contains 14 residues. Per germline, CDR1 MNHEY and CDR2 SMNVEV (reference sequence). V lost 9 bases and J lost 7; bases outside the gene matches: 10. This CDR3 is CASWRLAGDGEQYF. CDR3 sequence (DNA): TGTGCCAGTTGGAGACTAGCGGGAGATGGGGAGCAGTACTTC.

J is TRBJ1-5 and V is TRBV24-1, with 7 bases lining up with TRBD1. The germline V gene encodes CDR1 KGHDR and CDR2 SFDVKD. This CDR3 has 13 residues. The ends lost 4 bases at V and 14 bases at J; junction bases unmatched: 10. The CDR3 reads CATSDSGGAYEHF. DNA of the CDR3: TGTGCCACCAGTGACTCAGGGGGTGCCTACGAGCATTTT.

V usage is TRBV4-3 and J usage is TRBJ1-2, with a possible D match to TRBD1 (5 bases). Trimming left V 4 bases short and J 4 bases short, with 13 bases between. The CDR3 loop spans 14 amino acids. Germline V gives CDR1 LGHNA, CDR2 YSLEER. DNA of the CDR3: TGCGCCAGCAGCCTAGGGACTAGCGGCTATGGCTACACCTTC. Its translation: CASSLGTSGYGYTF.

This clonotype was counted only a few times. CDR3 DNA: TGTGCCAGCAGTTTAGAGCAGTTCTTCACCGGGGAGCTGTTTTTT. Its translation is CASSLEQFFTGELFF. This chain connects TRBV12-3 or TRBV12-4 to TRBJ2-2; no firm D call. V shed 1 base and J shed 4 bases, with 10 bases lying between them. There are 15 residues in the CDR3.

V gene TRBV4-3 combines with J gene TRBJ1-1; 11 bases map to TRBD1. The germline V gene encodes CDR1 LGHNA and CDR2 YSLEER. The ends lost 4 bases at V and 3 bases at J; junction bases unmatched: 1. This CDR3 contains 14 residues. The CDR3 DNA reads as TGCGCCAGCAGCCCGGGACAGGGGGACACTGAAGCTTTCTTT. Translated, it gives CASSPGQGDTEAFF.

V is TRBV3-1 and J is TRBJ2-2; D is ambiguous. This CDR3 is 17 amino acids long. CDR1 LGHDT and CDR2 YNNKEL come from the germline V gene (reference sequence). Between the trimmed V and J ends, which lost 0 bases and 1 base, there was a span of 12 bases. The CDR3 reads CASSQDQHLLNTGELFF. The CDR3 DNA sequence: TGTGCCAGCAGCCAAGATCAACACCTGTTGAACACCGGGGAGCTGTTTTTT.

The chain is built from TRBV12-3 or TRBV12-4 and TRBJ2-5; 7 bases line up with TRBD1. With 3 bases clipped from V and 9 bases from J, the junction kept 13 bases outside the gene matches. This CDR3 has 15 residues. This CDR3 reads CASSFRGQSNQPQYF. In DNA, the CDR3 is TGTGCCAGCAGTTTTAGGGGGCAAAGCAATCAGCCCCAGTACTTC.

The chain is built from TRBV29-1 and TRBJ2-3, with D tentatively TRBD1 or TRBD2 (5 bases each). Germline CDR1 reads SQVTM; CDR2 reads ANQGSEA. The V and J ends lost 6 bases and 2 bases respectively, with 12 bases between them. The CDR3 runs to 13 residues. CDR3 sequence: CSVNRDHTDTQYF. DNA of the CDR3: TGCAGCGTAAACCGGGACCACACAGATACGCAGTATTTT.

This clonotype was found many times. V is TRBV7-8 and J is TRBJ1-1, with D perhaps TRBD1 (6 bases). The CDR3 runs 15 residues. Germline V gives CDR1 SGHVS, CDR2 FQNEAQ. V lost 6 bases and J lost 5, with 19 bases in between. In nucleotides, the CDR3 is TGTGCCAGCAGGCCAAGGGGAGGAGGGGGAACTGAAGCTTTCTTT. Its protein is CASRPRGGGGTEAFF.

This clonotype has at least ten counts. This rearrangement joins TRBV13 to TRBJ2-5; 12 bases match TRBD2. Germline V CDR1 and CDR2: PRHDT, FYEKMQ (reference sequence). The CDR3 loop spans 17 amino acids. The ends lost 1 base at V and 5 bases at J; junction bases unmatched: 8. CDR3 nucleotide sequence: TGTGCCAGCAGCTTAGAGACTAGCGGGAGCGTTTGGGAGACCCAGTACTTC. Its protein is CASSLETSGSVWETQYF.

The CDR3 sequence: CATSPVPGQVNTEAFF. The CDR3 coding sequence is TGTGCCACCAGTCCCGTTCCGGGACAGGTGAACACTGAAGCTTTCTTT. The chain combines TRBV15 with TRBJ1-1; 8 bases are a match to TRBD1. Germline CDR1 is LNHNV and CDR2 is YYDKDF (reference sequence). V shed 6 bases, J shed 0 bases, and the junction held 9 bases outside the gene matches. The CDR3 totals 16 residues.

In this sample, this clonotype turned up many times. The chain has TRBV7-2 and TRBJ1-2, with 7 bases aligning to TRBD1. The CDR3 contains 14 residues. V trimming: 5 bases; J trimming: 2 bases; junction bases outside the gene matches: 5. The germline gives CDR1 SGHTA, CDR2 FQGNSA. The CDR3 here is CASSPTGVNYGYTF. The CDR3 nucleotides read TGTGCCAGCAGCCCCACAGGGGTGAACTATGGCTACACCTTC.

This clonotype has a count of ten or more. The chain links TRBV20-1 to TRBJ1-2, with D possibly matching TRBD1 (6 bases). The germline V gene encodes CDR1 DFQATT and CDR2 SNEGSKA (reference sequence). The CDR3 loop spans 14 amino acids. With 0 bases removed from V and 4 bases from J, the gap between germline ends came to 12 bases. CDR3 protein: CSARDVTGSYGYTF. CDR3 sequence (DNA): TGCAGTGCTAGAGATGTCACAGGGTCCTATGGCTACACCTTC.

This clonotype has more than one count but fewer than ten. The chain joins TRBV27 to TRBJ1-5; D uncertain. The length of the CDR3 is 15 residues. CDR1 and CDR2 (germline): MNHEY, SMNVEV (reference sequence). V lost 7 bases and J 7 bases, leaving 20 bases between the germline ends. CDR3 sequence reads: CASILWIPRGQPQHF. For the CDR3, the DNA is TGTGCCAGCATCCTTTGGATCCCGCGAGGACAGCCCCAGCATTTT.

This clonotype was observed a few times. The V call is TRBV2, the J call TRBJ2-4; TRBD1 matches at 8 bases. This CDR3 has 16 amino acids. V shed 7 bases, J shed 0 bases, and the junction held 8 bases outside the gene matches. Germline V gives CDR1 SNHLY, CDR2 FYNNEI. CDR3 amino acids: CASIGTGFVAKNIQYF. The CDR3 DNA follows: TGTGCCAGCATAGGGACAGGCTTTGTAGCCAAAAACATTCAGTACTTC. Based on the CDR3 plus reference TRBV2 and TRBJ2-4, the full variable domain is EPEVTQTPSHQVTQMGQEVILRCVPISNHLYFYWYRQILGQKVEFLVSFYNNEISEKSEIFDDQFSVERPDGSNFTLKIRSTKLEDSAMYFCASIGTGFVAKNIQYFGAGTRLSVL.

DNA of the CDR3: TGCAGCGTCACCGGGCCGTCCTACGAGCAGTACTTC. Protein: CSVTGPSYEQYF. The chain combines TRBV29-1 with TRBJ2-7; the D is unclear. V was clipped by 6 bases and J by 1 base, with 10 bases between them. The CDR3 has 12 amino acids. CDR1 is SQVTM, CDR2 ANQGSEA, per germline.

The chain uses TRBV11-3 and TRBJ2-1; 7 bases agree with TRBD2. Germline V gives CDR1 SGHNT, CDR2 YENEEA. CDR3 length equals 16 residues. The trim removed 5 bases at V and 7 bases at J, leaving 14 bases unmatched. CDR3 sequence: CASSPHWAGVNNEQFF. The CDR3 DNA reads TGTGCCAGCAGCCCCCACTGGGCGGGAGTGAATAATGAGCAGTTCTTC.

Ten or more counts support this clonotype. V is TRBV20-1 and J is TRBJ2-7, with 7 bases matching TRBD2. CDR1 is DFQATT and CDR2 is SNEGSKA in the germline V gene (reference sequence). The CDR3 runs to 12 residues. V lost 7 bases and J lost 2; bases outside the gene matches: 5. Here the CDR3 DNA reads TGCAGTGTGCCAGCGGGGCCCTACGAGCAGTACTTC. This translates into CSVPAGPYEQYF.

This clonotype has ten or more counts. This chain links TRBV28 with TRBJ1-5, with 9 bases fitting TRBD1. Germline-derived CDR1 and CDR2 are MDHEN and SYDVKM. The CDR3 runs 12 residues. V gave up 8 bases and J gave up 5 bases; unmatched junction bases: 1. The CDR3 DNA reads as TGTGCCAGCTGGGACAGGGATCAGCCCCAGCATTTT. Encoded protein: CASWDRDQPQHF.

A word on this clonotype: This may come from a read error, since a much larger clone is one base off. The gene calls are TRBV7-2 and TRBJ2-5; perhaps TRBD1 as D (6 bases). V lost 6 bases and J lost 5, with 10 bases in between. The CDR3 has 12 amino acids. Germline V gene data show CDR1 as SGHTA and CDR2 as FQGNSA. CDR3 DNA: TGTGCCAGCAGGGGGGCCTGGGAGACCCAGTACTTC. It codes for CASRGAWETQYF. Together with reference TRBV7-2 and TRBJ2-5, the CDR3 gives the full variable domain: GAGVSQSPSNKVTEKGKDVELRCDPISGHTALYWYRQSLGQGLEFLIYFQGNSAPDKSGLPSDRFSAERTGGSVSTLTIQRTQQEDSAVYLCASRGAWETQYFGPGTRLLVL.

In its sample, this clonotype was seen many times. V and J are TRBV11-2 and TRBJ1-1; D ambiguous. The V gene lost 0 bases and the J gene lost 4 bases, with 24 bases spanning the gap. The CDR3 covers 19 residues. Germline V CDR1 and CDR2: SGHAT, FQNNGV. The DNA for the CDR3 is TGTGCCAGCAGCTTAGATCACCCCAAGGACGGAGGGTGGGGCACTGAAGCTTTCTTT. Protein: CASSLDHPKDGGWGTEAFF.